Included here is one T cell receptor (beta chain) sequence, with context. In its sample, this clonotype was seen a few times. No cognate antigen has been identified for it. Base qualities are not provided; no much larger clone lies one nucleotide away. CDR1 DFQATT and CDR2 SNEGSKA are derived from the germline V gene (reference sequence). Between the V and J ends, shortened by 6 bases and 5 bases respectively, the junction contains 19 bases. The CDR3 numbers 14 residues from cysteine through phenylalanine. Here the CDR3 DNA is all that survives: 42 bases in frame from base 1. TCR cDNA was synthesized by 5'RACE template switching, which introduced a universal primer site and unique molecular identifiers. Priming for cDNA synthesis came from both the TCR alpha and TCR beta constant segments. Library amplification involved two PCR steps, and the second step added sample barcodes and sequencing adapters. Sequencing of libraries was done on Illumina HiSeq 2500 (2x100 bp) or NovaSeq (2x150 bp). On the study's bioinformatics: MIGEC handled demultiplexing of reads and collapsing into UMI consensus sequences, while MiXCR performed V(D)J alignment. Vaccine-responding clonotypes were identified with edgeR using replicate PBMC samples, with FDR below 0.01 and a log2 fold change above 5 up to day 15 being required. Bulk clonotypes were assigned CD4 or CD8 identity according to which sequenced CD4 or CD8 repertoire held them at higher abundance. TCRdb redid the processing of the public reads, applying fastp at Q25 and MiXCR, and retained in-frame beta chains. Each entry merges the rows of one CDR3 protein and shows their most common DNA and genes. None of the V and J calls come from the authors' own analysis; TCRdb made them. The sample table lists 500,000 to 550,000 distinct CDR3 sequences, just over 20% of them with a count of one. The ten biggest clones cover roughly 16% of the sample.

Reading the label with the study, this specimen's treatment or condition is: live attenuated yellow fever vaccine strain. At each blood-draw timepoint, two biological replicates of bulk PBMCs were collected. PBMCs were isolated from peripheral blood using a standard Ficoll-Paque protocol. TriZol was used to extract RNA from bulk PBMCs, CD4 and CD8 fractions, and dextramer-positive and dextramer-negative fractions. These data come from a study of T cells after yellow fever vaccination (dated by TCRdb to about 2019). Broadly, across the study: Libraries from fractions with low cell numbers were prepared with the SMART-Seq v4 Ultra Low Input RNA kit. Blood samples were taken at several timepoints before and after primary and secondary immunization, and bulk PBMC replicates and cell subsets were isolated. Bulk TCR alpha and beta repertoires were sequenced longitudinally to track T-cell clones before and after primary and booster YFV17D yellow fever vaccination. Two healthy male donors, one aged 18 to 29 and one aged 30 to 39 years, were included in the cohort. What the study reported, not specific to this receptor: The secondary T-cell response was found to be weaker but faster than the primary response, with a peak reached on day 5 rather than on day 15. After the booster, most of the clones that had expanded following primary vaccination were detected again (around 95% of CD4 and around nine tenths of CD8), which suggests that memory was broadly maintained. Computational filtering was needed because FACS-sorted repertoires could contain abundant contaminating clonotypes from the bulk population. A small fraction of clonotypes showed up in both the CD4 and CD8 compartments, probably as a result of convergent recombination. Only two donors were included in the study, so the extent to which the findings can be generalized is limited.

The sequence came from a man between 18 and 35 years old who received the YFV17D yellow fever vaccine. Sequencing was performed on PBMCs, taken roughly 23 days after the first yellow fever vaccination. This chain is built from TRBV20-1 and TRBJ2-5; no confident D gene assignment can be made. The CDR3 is CSAPRTPEVETQYF. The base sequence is TGCAGTGCACCCCGGACCCCTGAAGTGGAGACCCAGTACTTC.